This T cell receptor beta chain was sequenced in a study of T cell responses to AZD1222 COVID-19 vaccine. Notes on the study in general: Repertoire sampling occurred only after the peak T cell response. Within unmutated variant regions lay the reported targets of nearly half of spike-specific TCRs. Spike-wide coverage was observed for vaccine-associated CD4 TCRs, with dominant responses at 160-218 and 743-854.

The data were produced by immunoSEQ multiplex PCR, yet TCRdb's version contains in-frame clones alone and is incomplete. Of 130,000 or so clones listed, over 90% are singletons. Note on this clone: Antigen specificity is unknown.

The germline CDR1 and CDR2 sequences are SNHLY and FYNNEI. The CDR3 totals 15 residues. The J segment lost 0 bases and the V segment lost 8 bases, leaving 9 bases of the junction unmatched. This clonotype originated in an adult in good health. This chain uses TRBV2 with TRBJ1-1; 7 bases line up with TRBD1. The sample was peripheral blood, taken on day 0 of MenACWY control vaccination. The CDR3 reads CASEGQRVMNTEAFF. CDR3 coding DNA: TGTGCCAGCGAGGGACAGCGGGTTATGAACACTGAAGCTTTCTTT.